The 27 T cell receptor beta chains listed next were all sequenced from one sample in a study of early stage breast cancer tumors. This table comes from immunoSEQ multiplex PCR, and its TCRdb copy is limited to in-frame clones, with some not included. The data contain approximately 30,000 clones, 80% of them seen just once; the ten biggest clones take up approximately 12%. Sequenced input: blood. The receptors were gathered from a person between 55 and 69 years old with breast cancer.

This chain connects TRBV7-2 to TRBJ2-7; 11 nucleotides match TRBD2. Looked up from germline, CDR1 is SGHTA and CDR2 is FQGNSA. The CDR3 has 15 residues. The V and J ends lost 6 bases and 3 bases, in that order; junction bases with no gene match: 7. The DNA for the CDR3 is TGTGCCAGCAGTTATGGGACTAGCGGTTTCTACGAGCAGTACTTC. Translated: CASSYGTSGFYEQYF.

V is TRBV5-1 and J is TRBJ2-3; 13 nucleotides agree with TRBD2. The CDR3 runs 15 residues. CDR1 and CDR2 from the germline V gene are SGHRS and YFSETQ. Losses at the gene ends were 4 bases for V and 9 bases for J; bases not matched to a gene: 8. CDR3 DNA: TGCGCCAGCAGCCCGGGACTAGCGGGGCAAGACACGCAGTATTTT. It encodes CASSPGLAGQDTQYF.

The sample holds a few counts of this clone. The CDR3 protein is CASAGGGTEAFF. The CDR3, as DNA: TGTGCCAGCGCCGGGGGTGGCACTGAAGCTTTCTTT. This chain connects TRBV28 to TRBJ1-1; weak D call: TRBD1 (5 bases). V dropped 8 bases and J dropped 4 bases, with 11 bases sitting between them. Germline CDR1 and CDR2: MDHEN and SYDVKM. The length of the CDR3 is 12 residues. Drawing the rest from reference TRBV28 and TRBJ1-1, the complete variable domain is DVKVTQSSRYLVKRTGEKVFLECVQDMDHENMFWYRQDPGLGLRLIYFSYDVKMKEKGDIPEGYSVSREKKERFSLILESASTNQTSMYLCASAGGGTEAFFGQGTRLTVV.

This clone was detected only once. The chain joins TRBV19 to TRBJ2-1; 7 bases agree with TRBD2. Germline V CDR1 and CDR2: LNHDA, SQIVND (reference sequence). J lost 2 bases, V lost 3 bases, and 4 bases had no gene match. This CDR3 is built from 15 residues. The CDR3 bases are TGTGCCAGTAGTATGGCGGGAGATCCCTACAATGAGCAGTTCTTC. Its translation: CASSMAGDPYNEQFF.

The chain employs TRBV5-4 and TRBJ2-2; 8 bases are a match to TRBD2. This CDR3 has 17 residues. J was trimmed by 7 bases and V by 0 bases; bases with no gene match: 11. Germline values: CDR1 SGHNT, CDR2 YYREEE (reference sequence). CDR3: CASSLGHGGDGVGELFF. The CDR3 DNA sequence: TGTGCCAGCAGCTTGGGACACGGGGGGGACGGGGTCGGGGAGCTGTTTTTT.

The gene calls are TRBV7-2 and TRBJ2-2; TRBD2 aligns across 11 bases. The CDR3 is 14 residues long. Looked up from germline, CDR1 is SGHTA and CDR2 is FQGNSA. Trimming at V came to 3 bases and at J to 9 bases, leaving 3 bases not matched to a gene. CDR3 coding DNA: TGTGCCAGCAGCTTCACTAGCGGGAGTTGGGAGCTGTTTTTT. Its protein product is CASSFTSGSWELFF.

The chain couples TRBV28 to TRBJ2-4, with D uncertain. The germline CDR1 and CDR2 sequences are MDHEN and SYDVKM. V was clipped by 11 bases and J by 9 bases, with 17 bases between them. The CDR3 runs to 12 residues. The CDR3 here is CASLGPGRIQYF. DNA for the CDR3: TGTGCCTCCCTAGGCCCCGGTCGCATTCAGTACTTC.

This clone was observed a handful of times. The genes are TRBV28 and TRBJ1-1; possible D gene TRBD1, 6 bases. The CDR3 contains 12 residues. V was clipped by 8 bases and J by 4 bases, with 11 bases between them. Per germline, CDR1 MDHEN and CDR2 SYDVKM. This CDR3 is CASGTGSTEAFF. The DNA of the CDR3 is TGTGCCAGCGGAACAGGGAGCACTGAAGCTTTCTTT. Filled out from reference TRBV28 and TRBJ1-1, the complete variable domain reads DVKVTQSSRYLVKRTGEKVFLECVQDMDHENMFWYRQDPGLGLRLIYFSYDVKMKEKGDIPEGYSVSREKKERFSLILESASTNQTSMYLCASGTGSTEAFFGQGTRLTVV.

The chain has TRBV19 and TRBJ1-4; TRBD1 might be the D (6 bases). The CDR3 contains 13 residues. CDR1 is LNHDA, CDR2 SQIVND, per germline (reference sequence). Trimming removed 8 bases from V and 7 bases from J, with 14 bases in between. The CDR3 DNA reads TGTGCCAGTGCAACAGGGAGAGGTGAAAAACTGTTTTTT. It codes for CASATGRGEKLFF.

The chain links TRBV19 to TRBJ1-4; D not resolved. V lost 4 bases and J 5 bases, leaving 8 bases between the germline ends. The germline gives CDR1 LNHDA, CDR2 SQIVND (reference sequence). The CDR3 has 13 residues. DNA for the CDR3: TGTGCCAGTAGTAGGGCTCGAAATGAAAAACTGTTTTTT. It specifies CASSRARNEKLFF.

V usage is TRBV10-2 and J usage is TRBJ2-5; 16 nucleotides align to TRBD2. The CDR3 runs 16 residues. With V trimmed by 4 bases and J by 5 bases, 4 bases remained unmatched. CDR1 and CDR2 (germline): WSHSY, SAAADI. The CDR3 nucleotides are TGCGCCAGCAGTGGAGGGACTAGCGGGAGGGGGGAGACCCAGTACTTC. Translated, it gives CASSGGTSGRGETQYF.

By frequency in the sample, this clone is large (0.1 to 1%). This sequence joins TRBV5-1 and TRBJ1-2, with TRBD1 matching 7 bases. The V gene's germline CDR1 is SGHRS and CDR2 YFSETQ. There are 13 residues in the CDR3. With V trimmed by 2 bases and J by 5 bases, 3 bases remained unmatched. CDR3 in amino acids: CASSFSGGYGYTF. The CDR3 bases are TGCGCCAGCAGCTTTTCAGGGGGGTATGGCTACACCTTC.

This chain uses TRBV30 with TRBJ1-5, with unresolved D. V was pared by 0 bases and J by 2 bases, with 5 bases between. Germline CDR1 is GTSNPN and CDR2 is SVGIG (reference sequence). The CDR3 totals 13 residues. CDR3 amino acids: CAWSVIGNQPQHF. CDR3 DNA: TGTGCCTGGAGTGTTATAGGCAATCAGCCCCAGCATTTT.

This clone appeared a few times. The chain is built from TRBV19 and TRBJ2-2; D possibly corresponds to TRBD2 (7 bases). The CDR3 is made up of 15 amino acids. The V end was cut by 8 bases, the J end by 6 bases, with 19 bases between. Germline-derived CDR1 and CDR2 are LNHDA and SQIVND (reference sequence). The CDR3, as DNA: TGTGCCAGTCGAGGGGGGGGGCCCCTCTCCGGGGAGCTGTTTTTT. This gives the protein CASRGGGPLSGELFF.

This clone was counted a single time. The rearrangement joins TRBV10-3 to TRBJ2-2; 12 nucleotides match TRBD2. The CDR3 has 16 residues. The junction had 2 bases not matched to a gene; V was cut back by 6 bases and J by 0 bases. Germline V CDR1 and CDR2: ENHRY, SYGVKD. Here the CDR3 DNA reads TGTGCCATCAGAAGGACTAGCGGGACGAACACCGGGGAGCTGTTTTTT. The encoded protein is CAIRRTSGTNTGELFF.

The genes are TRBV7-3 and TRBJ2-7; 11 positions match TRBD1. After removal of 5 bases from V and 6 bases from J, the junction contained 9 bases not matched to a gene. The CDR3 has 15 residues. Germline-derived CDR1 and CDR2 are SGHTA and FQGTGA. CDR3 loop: CASSPQRDRGGEQYF. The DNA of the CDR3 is TGTGCCAGCAGCCCCCAAAGGGACAGGGGGGGCGAGCAGTACTTC.

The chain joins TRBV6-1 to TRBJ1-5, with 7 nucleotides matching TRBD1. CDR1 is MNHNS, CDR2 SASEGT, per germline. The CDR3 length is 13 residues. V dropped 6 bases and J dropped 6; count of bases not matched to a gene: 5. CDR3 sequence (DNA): TGTGCCAGCAGGGCCAGGGGGATTCAGCCCCAGCATTTT. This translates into CASRARGIQPQHF.

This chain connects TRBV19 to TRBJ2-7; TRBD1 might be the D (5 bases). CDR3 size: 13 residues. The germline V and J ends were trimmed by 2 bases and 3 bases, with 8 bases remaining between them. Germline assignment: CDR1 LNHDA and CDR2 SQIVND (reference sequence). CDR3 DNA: TGTGCCAGTAGTATAAGACAGAACTACGAGCAGTACTTC. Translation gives CASSIRQNYEQYF.

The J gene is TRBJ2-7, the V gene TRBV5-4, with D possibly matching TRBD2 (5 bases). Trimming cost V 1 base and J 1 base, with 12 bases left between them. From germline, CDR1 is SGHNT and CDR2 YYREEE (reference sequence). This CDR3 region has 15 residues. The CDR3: CASSLTGRASYEQYF. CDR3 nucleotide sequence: TGTGCCAGCAGCTTGACCGGGCGGGCATCCTACGAGCAGTACTTC.

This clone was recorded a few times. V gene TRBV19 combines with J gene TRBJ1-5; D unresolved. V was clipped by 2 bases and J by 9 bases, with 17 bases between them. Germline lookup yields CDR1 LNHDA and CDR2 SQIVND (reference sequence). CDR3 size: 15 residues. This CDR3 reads CASSIPGSLRMPQHF. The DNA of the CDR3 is TGTGCCAGTAGTATACCGGGTAGCCTACGCATGCCCCAGCATTTT.

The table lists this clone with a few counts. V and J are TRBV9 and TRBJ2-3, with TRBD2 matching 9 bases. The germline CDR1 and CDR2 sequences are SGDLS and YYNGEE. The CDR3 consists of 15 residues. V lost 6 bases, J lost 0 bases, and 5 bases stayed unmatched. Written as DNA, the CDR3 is TGTGCCAGCACGGCCACTAGCGGGAGCACAGATACGCAGTATTTT. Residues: CASTATSGSTDTQYF.

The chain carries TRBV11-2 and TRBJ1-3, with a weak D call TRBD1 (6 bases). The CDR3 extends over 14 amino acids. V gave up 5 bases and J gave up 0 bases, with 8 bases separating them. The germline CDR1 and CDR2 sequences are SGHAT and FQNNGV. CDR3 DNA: TGTGCCAGCAGCCAGGGGAGCTCTGGAAACACCATATATTTT. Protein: CASSQGSSGNTIYF.

CDR3 coding DNA: TGTGCCAGTAGTAGCCTACAGGGGGACTATGGCTACACCTTC. Its protein is CASSSLQGDYGYTF. The rearrangement links TRBV19 to TRBJ1-2; TRBD1 matches at 8 bases. Germline V gene sequence: CDR1 LNHDA, CDR2 SQIVND (reference sequence). V shed 4 bases and J 3 bases; nucleotides not matched to a gene: 4. The CDR3 has 14 residues.

As DNA, the CDR3 is TGTGCCAGCAGCCAAGGAGGGGGCGCCGGCTATGGCTACACCTTC. Translated, it gives CASSQGGGAGYGYTF. The chain uses TRBV4-2 and TRBJ1-2, with 7 bases identical to TRBD1. V lost 1 base, J lost 4 bases, and 6 bases stayed unmatched. The germline gives CDR1 LGHNA, CDR2 YNFKEQ. The CDR3 contains 15 residues.

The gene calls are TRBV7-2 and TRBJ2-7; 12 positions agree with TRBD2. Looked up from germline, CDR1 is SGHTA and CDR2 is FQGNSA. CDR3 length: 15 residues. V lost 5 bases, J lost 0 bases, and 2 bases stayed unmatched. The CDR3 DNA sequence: TGTGCCAGCAGCCCGACTAGCGGGAGCTCCTACGAGCAGTACTTC. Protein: CASSPTSGSSYEQYF.

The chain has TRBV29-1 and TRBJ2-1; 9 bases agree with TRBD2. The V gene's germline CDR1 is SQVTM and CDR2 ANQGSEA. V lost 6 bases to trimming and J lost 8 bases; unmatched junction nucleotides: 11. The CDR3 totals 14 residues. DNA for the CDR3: TGCAGCGTCCAACGGGGCGGGAGGGGCGATGAGCAGTTCTTC. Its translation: CSVQRGGRGDEQFF.

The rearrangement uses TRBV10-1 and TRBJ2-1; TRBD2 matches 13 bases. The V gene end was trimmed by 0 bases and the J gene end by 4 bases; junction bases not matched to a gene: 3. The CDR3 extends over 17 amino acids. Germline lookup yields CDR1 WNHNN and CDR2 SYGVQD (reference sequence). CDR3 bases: TGCGCCAGCAGTGAGTCGACGGGACTAGCGGGATACAATGAGCAGTTCTTC. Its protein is CASSESTGLAGYNEQFF.